This TCR beta chain was recovered during a study of blood T cell repertoires in COVID-19. Study information: The samples span acute and convalescent COVID-19 from the United States, Italy and Spain. Sources were T cells, B-cell-depleted T cells, or PBMCs; the material itself was cDNA or gDNA.

Clinical history as reported by participants underpinned cohort assignment. Per the authors' pipeline: Nucleated cell number was recorded as an estimate derived from reference gene primer amplification. Assay used: immunoSEQ multiplex PCR; TCRdb lists only in-frame clones, some missing. V and J calls and clone size come straight from that table; D and trimming were deduced from the DNA. The table shows 220,000 or so clones, with just under 85% occurring only once. The germline gives CDR1 WNHNN, CDR2 SYGVQD (reference sequence). Trimming pared 8 bases from V and 7 bases from J, leaving 17 bases between. The CDR3 contains 13 residues.

The V gene is TRBV10-1, the J gene TRBJ1-2, with D hard to call. The sequencing sample was made of PBMCs or T cells enriched from blood (not recorded which). The TCR originated in a middle-aged woman with acute COVID-19. Here the CDR3 reads CASPLTLYSGYTF. DNA of the CDR3: TGCGCCAGCCCCTTAACTCTGTACAGTGGCTACACCTTC.